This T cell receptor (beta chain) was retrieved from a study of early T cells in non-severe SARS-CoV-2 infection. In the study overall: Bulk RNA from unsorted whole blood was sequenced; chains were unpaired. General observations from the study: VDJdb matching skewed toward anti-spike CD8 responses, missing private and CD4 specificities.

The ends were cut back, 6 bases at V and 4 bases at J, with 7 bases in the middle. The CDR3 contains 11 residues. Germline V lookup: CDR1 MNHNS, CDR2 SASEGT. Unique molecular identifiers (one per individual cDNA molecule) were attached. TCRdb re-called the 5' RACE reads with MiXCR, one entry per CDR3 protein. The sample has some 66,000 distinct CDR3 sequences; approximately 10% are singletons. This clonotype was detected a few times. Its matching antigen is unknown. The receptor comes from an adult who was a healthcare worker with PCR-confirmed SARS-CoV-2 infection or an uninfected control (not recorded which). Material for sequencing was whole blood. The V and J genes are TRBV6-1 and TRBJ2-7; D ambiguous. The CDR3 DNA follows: TGTGCCAGCAGGGACCTATACGAGCAGTACTTC. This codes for CASRDLYEQYF.